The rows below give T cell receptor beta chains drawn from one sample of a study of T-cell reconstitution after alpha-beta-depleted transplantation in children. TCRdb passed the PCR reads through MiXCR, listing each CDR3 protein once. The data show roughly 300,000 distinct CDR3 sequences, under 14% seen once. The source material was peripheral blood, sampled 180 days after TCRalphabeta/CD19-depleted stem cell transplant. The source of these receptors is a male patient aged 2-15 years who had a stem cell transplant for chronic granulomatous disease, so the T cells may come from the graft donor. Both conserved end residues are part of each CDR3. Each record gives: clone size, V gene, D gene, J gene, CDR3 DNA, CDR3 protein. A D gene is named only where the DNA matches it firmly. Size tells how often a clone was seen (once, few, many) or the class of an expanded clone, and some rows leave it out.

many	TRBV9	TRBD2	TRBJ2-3	TGTGCCAGCAGCGTAGCCCTAAGCGGGAGCGGCACAGATACGCAGTATTTT	CASSVALSGSGTDTQYF
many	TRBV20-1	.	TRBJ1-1	TGCAGTGCTAGAGGGGGGAGTAAGAACACTGAAGCTTTCTTT	CSARGGSKNTEAFF
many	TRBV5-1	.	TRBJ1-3	TGCGCCAGCAGCTTCGCAGGGGCAAACTCTGGAAACACCATATATTTT	CASSFAGANSGNTIYF
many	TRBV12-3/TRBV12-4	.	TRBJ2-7	TGTGCCAGCAGCAATCTACAGGGATTTACCTACGAGCAGTACTTC	CASSNLQGFTYEQYF
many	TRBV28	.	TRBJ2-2	TGTGCCAGCAGATTCAGGGGTGACACCGGGGAGCTGTTTTTT	CASRFRGDTGELFF
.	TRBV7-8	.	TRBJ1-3	TGTGCCGGGGGGAGTTCTGGAAACACCATATATTTT	CAGGSSGNTIYF
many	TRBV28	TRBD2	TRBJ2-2	TGTGCCAGCAGACTCAGTAGCGGGAGTGGTACCGGGGAGCTGTTTTTT	CASRLSSGSGTGELFF
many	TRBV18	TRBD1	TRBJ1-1	TGTGCCAGCTCACCATTAGGGGGCCTGAACACTGAAGCTTTCTTT	CASSPLGGLNTEAFF
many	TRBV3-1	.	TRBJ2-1	TGTGCCAGCAGCCCTGTGGCGGGGCCCTACAATGAGCAGTTCTTC	CASSPVAGPYNEQFF
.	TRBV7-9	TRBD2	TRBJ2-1	TGTGCCATGGGCCCGGGGCTAGCGGGCTCCTACAATGAGCAGTTCTTC	CAMGPGLAGSYNEQFF
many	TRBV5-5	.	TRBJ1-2	TGTGCCAGCAGCTTGGTTCAGTATGGCTACACCTTC	CASSLVQYGYTF
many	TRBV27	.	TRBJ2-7	TGTGCCAGCGGAAAATACGAGCAGTACTTC	CASGKYEQYF
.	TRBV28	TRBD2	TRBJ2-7	TGTGCCAGCAGTACCATGGGACTAGCGGGAGGGCCCGAGTACGAGCAGTACTTC	CASSTMGLAGGPEYEQYF
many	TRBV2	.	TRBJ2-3	TGTGCCAGCTACACCCTCGGTGCAGATACGCAGTATTTT	CASYTLGADTQYF
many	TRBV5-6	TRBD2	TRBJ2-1	TGTGCCAGCAGCCGGGGGACTAGCGGAGGAAATGAGCAGTTCTTC	CASSRGTSGGNEQFF
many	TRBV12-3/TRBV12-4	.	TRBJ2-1	TGTGCCAGCAAACTTGCCTCCTACAATGAGCAGTTCTTC	CASKLASYNEQFF
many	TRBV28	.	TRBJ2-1	TGTGCCAGCAGTTACCCCGGGGGAGAGCAGTTCTTC	CASSYPGGEQFF
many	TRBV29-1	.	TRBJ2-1	TGCAGCGTTGAAGGTCTGGGGTCCTTGGATGAGCAGTTCTTC	CSVEGLGSLDEQFF
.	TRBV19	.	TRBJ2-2	TGTGCCAGTAGTATTGCCACCGGGGAGCTGTTTTTT	CASSIATGELFF
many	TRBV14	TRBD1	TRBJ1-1	TGTGCCAGCAGCCAATACAGGGGAAGGGGCACTGAAGCTTTCTTT	CASSQYRGRGTEAFF
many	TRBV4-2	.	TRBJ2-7	TGTGCCAGCAGCCAAGAATGGGCTAGCTACGAGCAGTACTTC	CASSQEWASYEQYF
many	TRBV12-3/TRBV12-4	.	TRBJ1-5	TGTGCCAGCAGTTTAGTTGGGTCTGGACAGCCCCAGCATTTT	CASSLVGSGQPQHF
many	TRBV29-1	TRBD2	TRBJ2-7	TGCAGCGCCCGGGCTTTAGCGGGAGAAGGTGAGCAGTACTTC	CSARALAGEGEQYF
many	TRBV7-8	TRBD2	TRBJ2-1	TGTGCCAGCAGCTCGACGGGAATAGCGGGGGGGCCCTACAATGAGCAGTTCTTC	CASSSTGIAGGPYNEQFF
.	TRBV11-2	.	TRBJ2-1	TGTGCCAGCAGCTTAGTTGTCGGCAGGGGTAGCTCCTACAATGAGCAGTTCTTC	CASSLVVGRGSSYNEQFF
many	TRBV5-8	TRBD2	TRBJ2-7	TGTGCCAGCAGCTTGGCGCCGGGACTAGGAAACGAGCAGTACTTC	CASSLAPGLGNEQYF
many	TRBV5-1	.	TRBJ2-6	TGCGCCAGCAGCTTGGTTGTCTCTGGGGCCAACGTCCTGACTTTC	CASSLVVSGANVLTF
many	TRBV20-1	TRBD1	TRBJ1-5	TGCAGTGCTACCATTGGGACAGATAGCAATCAGCCCCAGCATTTT	CSATIGTDSNQPQHF
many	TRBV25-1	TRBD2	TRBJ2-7	TGTGCCAGCACCCCTAGCGGGAGAGGCTACGAGCAGTACTTC	CASTPSGRGYEQYF
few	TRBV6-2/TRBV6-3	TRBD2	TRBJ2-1	TGTGCCAGCAGACTAGCGGGAGGCGGGGACAATGAGCAGTTCTTC	CASRLAGGGDNEQFF
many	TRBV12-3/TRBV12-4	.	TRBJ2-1	TGTGCCAGCAGGGTCGGGACCGATGAGCAGTTCTTC	CASRVGTDEQFF
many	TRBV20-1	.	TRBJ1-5	TGCAGTGCTAGAGAAGAAGGGGTGGGGAATCAGCCCCAGCATTTT	CSAREEGVGNQPQHF
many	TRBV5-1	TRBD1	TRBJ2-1	TGCGCCACCAACCTTATGGACAGGGGGCAAGATGAGCAGTTCTTC	CATNLMDRGQDEQFF
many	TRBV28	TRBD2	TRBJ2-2	TGTGCCAGCAGTTCCCTCCCAACACTAGCGGGAGGTGGGGACGCCGGGGAGCTGTTTTTT	CASSSLPTLAGGGDAGELFF
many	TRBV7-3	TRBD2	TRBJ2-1	TGTGCCAGCAGCCGTAGCGGGAGTAATGAGCAGTTCTTC	CASSRSGSNEQFF
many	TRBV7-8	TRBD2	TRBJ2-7	TGTGCCAGCAGCTTAGAAGGAAAGCGGGAGGGCTCCTACGAGCAGTACTTC	CASSLEGKREGSYEQYF
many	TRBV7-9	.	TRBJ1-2	TGTGCCAGCACTTGGGCAGGGGAGTATGGCTACACCTTC	CASTWAGEYGYTF
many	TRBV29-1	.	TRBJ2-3	TGCAGCGTTGCCCAGACCCCAGATACGCAGTATTTT	CSVAQTPDTQYF
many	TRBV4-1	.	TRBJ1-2	TGCGCCAGCAGCCAAGGGGGTAGGGCCGCCTATGGCTACACCTTC	CASSQGGRAAYGYTF
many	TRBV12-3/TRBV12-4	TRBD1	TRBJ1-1	TGTGCCAGCAGTTTCCACAGGGGAAAAAAGAACACTGAAGCTTTCTTT	CASSFHRGKKNTEAFF
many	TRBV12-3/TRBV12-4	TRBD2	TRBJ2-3	TGTGCCAGCAGTCGGACTAGCGGAACCGCAGATACGCAGTATTTT	CASSRTSGTADTQYF
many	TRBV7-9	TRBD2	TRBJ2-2	TGTGCCAGCAGCTTACAACTAGCGGGCACCGGGGAGCTGTTTTTT	CASSLQLAGTGELFF
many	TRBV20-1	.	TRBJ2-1	TGCAGTGCGAGAAGTAACAAGTACAATGAGCAGTTCTTC	CSARSNKYNEQFF
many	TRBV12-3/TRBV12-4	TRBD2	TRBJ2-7	TGTGCCAGCAGTTTTTTGGCGGGAGATCATGGCGAGCAGTACTTC	CASSFLAGDHGEQYF
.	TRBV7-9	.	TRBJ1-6	TGTGCCAGCAGCTTAGCACAGAATAATTCACCCCTCCACTTT	CASSLAQNNSPLHF
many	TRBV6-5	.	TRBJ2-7	TGTGCCAGCAGTTACTCAAGCCACGAGCAGTACTTC	CASSYSSHEQYF
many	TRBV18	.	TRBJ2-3	TGTGCCAGCTCATCCGACTACTCAGATACGCAGTATTTT	CASSSDYSDTQYF
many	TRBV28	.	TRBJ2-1	TGTGCCAGCAGTTTGACTTTAGTGCAATCGGGGGGCTCACTTGGGCAGTTCTTC	CASSLTLVQSGGSLGQFF
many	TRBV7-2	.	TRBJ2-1	TGTGCCAGCAGCAACGGGGCGTCCGAGCAGTTCTTC	CASSNGASEQFF
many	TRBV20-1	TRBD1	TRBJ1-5	TGCAGTGCTAGAGATCCACAGGGGGCAGGGAGCAATCAGCCCCAGCATTTT	CSARDPQGAGSNQPQHF
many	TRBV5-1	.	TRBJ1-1	TGCGCCAGCAGCTTACAGCTAAACACTGAAGCTTTCTTT	CASSLQLNTEAFF
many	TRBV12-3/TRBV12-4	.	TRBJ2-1	TGTGCCAGCAGCCCAGGGAACGAGCAGTTCTTC	CASSPGNEQFF
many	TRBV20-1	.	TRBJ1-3	TGCAGTGCTAGAATCCCTGGGAGACGTGGAAACACCATATATTTT	CSARIPGRRGNTIYF
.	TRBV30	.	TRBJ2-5	TGTGCCTGGAGTTTGGAGACCCAGTACTTC	CAWSLETQYF
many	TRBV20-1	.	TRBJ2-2	TGCAGTGCTACCGGGACGGGGAACACCGGGGAGCTGTTTTTT	CSATGTGNTGELFF
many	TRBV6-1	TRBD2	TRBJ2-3	TGTGCCAGCAGTGAAGCGGTTGCGGGAGGTTGGTCAGATACGCAGTATTTT	CASSEAVAGGWSDTQYF
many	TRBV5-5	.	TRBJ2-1	TGTGCCAGCAGCTTGGCCGTCAGAGACAACAATGAGCAGTTCTTC	CASSLAVRDNNEQFF
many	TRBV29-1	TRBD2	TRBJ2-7	TGCAGCGCATGGACTAGCGGGAGCGACGAGCAGTACTTC	CSAWTSGSDEQYF
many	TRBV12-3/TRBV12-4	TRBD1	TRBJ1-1	TGTGCCAGCAGGCCTAACCTGGGACAGAAGAACACTGAAGCTTTCTTT	CASRPNLGQKNTEAFF
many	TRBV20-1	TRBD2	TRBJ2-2	TGCAGTGGGCTAGCGGGACCCGGGGAGCTGTTTTTT	CSGLAGPGELFF